The 18 T cell receptor beta chains below come from one sample, sequenced in a study of blood T cell repertoires in COVID-19. Measured with immunoSEQ multiplex PCR; TCRdb has only the in-frame clones, and not every one. Of approximately 160,000 clones in the sample, roughly 81% were seen once. Material: peripheral blood. These TCRs come from a woman aged 55-69 years with COVID-19, enrolled during active disease.

CDR3 region: CASSGWDMTYEQYF. In DNA form, the CDR3 reads TGTGCCAGCAGCGGATGGGACATGACCTACGAGCAGTACTTC. J is TRBJ2-7 and V is TRBV14; D is possibly TRBD1 (6 bases). This CDR3 comprises 14 residues. Trimming took 5 bases from V and 2 from J, leaving 13 bases between them. Germline loops: CDR1 SGHDN, CDR2 FVKESK.

Written as DNA, the CDR3 is TGCGCCAGCAGCTTGGTCCTAGCGGGCACAGATACGCAGTATTTT. It translates to CASSLVLAGTDTQYF. The gene calls are TRBV5-1 and TRBJ2-3; 7 nucleotides match TRBD2. The V gene's germline CDR1 is SGHRS and CDR2 YFSETQ. This CDR3 region has 15 residues. V trimming: 0 bases; J trimming: 1 base; junction bases outside the gene matches: 2.

V and J are TRBV3-1 (or the pseudogene TRBV3-2) and TRBJ1-2; D perhaps matches TRBD1 (6 bases). Germline V CDR1 and CDR2: LGHDT, YNNKEL (reference sequence). V was pared by 4 bases and J by 1 base, with 13 bases between. The CDR3 consists of 15 residues. This CDR3 reads CASSRTGQNNYGYTF. The CDR3 DNA follows: TGTGCCAGCAGCCGGACGGGACAAAATAACTATGGCTACACCTTC.

CDR3 nucleotides: TGTGCCAGCTCACTACCTAGCGGGGTTGAAGCTTTCTTT. Encoded protein: CASSLPSGVEAFF. The rearrangement joins TRBV18 to TRBJ1-1; D is ambiguous. This CDR3 contains 13 residues. Trimming left V 4 bases short and J 7 bases short, with 13 bases between. Germline V gene data show CDR1 as KGHSH and CDR2 as LQKENI.

The chain recombines TRBV19 with TRBJ1-1; 7 nucleotides match TRBD1. Unmatched junction bases numbered 8, after V lost 4 bases and J lost 3 bases. Germline CDR1 LNHDA, CDR2 SQIVND (reference sequence). The CDR3 consists of 15 residues. The CDR3 sequence: CASSSQSTGDTEAFF. Here the CDR3 DNA reads TGTGCCAGTAGTAGCCAATCCACAGGGGACACTGAAGCTTTCTTT. The variable domain in full, with the rest retrieved from reference TRBV19 and TRBJ1-1, is DGGITQSPKYLFRKEGQNVTLSCEQNLNHDAMYWYRQDPGQGLRLIYYSQIVNDFQKGDIAEGYSVSREKKESFPLTVTSAQKNPTAFYLCASSSQSTGDTEAFFGQGTRLTVV.

The CDR3 DNA follows: TGTGCCAGCAGCGGGTTGACAGGGGCAGTAAAACTGTTTTTT. This translates into CASSGLTGAVKLFF. The genes are TRBV7-8 and TRBJ1-4, with 8 positions matching TRBD1. Trimming at V came to 5 bases and at J to 10 bases, leaving 9 bases not matched to a gene. Germline V gene data show CDR1 as SGHVS and CDR2 as FQNEAQ. The CDR3 runs to 14 residues.

The chain carries TRBV4-1 and TRBJ2-1; D call uncertain. Trimming cost V 4 bases and J 0 bases, with 10 bases left between them. The CDR3 runs 15 residues. The germline V gene has CDR1 MGHRA and CDR2 YSYEKL. DNA for the CDR3: TGCGCCAGCAGCCGCCAAAGCGACTCCTACAATGAGCAGTTCTTC. It codes for CASSRQSDSYNEQFF.

This clone was detected once. The rearrangement links TRBV24-1 to TRBJ2-2; 8 nucleotides match TRBD1. This CDR3 region has 13 residues. The ends lost 10 bases at V and 6 bases at J; junction bases unmatched: 6. Germline CDR1 reads KGHDR; CDR2 reads SFDVKD. The CDR3 DNA follows: TGTGCCACTCGAGGACAGGGTGCCGGGGAGCTGTTTTTT. This gives the protein CATRGQGAGELFF.

The chain links TRBV5-1 to TRBJ2-1; tentatively, D is TRBD1 (6 bases). The CDR3 totals 15 residues. Trimming took 0 bases from V and 7 from J, leaving 14 bases between them. The V gene's germline CDR1 is SGHRS and CDR2 YFSETQ. The CDR3 sequence is CASSLAQGPSNEQFF. For the CDR3, the DNA is TGCGCCAGCAGCTTGGCGCAGGGGCCCTCGAATGAGCAGTTCTTC.

The chain is built from TRBV5-1 and TRBJ2-2, with D tentatively TRBD1 (6 bases). This CDR3 has 14 residues. The germline V gene has CDR1 SGHRS and CDR2 YFSETQ. The V end lost 4 bases, the J end lost 2 bases, and 9 bases lay between the germline ends. The CDR3 reads CASSPGHNTGELFF. In DNA form, the CDR3 reads TGCGCCAGCAGCCCGGGACACAACACCGGGGAGCTGTTTTTT. The full variable domain, completed using reference TRBV5-1 and TRBJ2-2, is KAGVTQTPRYLIKTRGQQVTLSCSPISGHRSVSWYQQTPGQGLQFLFEYFSETQRNKGNFPGRFSGRQFSNSRSEMNVSTLELGDSALYLCASSPGHNTGELFFGEGSRLTVL.

V and J are TRBV5-1 and TRBJ2-1, with TRBD2 identical over 12 bases. This CDR3 contains 15 residues. With V trimmed by 2 bases and J by 6 bases, 3 bases remained unmatched. In germline, CDR1 is SGHRS, CDR2 YFSETQ. The CDR3 spells CASSLQTSGSNEQFF. CDR3 sequence (DNA): TGCGCCAGCAGCTTACAGACTAGCGGGAGCAATGAGCAGTTCTTC. The full variable domain, rest sourced from reference TRBV5-1 and TRBJ2-1, is KAGVTQTPRYLIKTRGQQVTLSCSPISGHRSVSWYQQTPGQGLQFLFEYFSETQRNKGNFPGRFSGRQFSNSRSEMNVSTLELGDSALYLCASSLQTSGSNEQFFGPGTRLTVL.

The V and J genes are TRBV11-3 and TRBJ2-5, with TRBD2 as a possible D gene (7 bases). The ends were cut back, 1 base at V and 5 bases at J, with 14 bases in the middle. Per germline, CDR1 SGHNT and CDR2 YENEEA. The CDR3 is 15 residues long. CDR3 sequence: CASSLAGRGGETQYF. CDR3 DNA: TGTGCCAGCAGCTTAGCTGGCAGGGGAGGGGAGACCCAGTACTTC.

The rearrangement joins TRBV6-5 to TRBJ1-5; no firm D call. From germline, CDR1 is MNHEY and CDR2 SVGAGI. This CDR3 has 13 residues. Trimming shortened V by 2 bases and J by 1 base, and 3 bases separated the two germline ends. The CDR3 DNA reads as TGTGCCAGCAGTTACATAAGCAATCAGCCCCAGCATTTT. This translates into CASSYISNQPQHF.

This clone was counted once. This chain links TRBV28 with TRBJ1-2; no definite D call. CDR3 size: 17 residues. Trimming pared 3 bases from V and 3 bases from J, leaving 20 bases between. CDR1 and CDR2 (germline): MDHEN, SYDVKM. This CDR3 is CASSFFPGIPQDYGYTF. In DNA form, the CDR3 reads TGTGCCAGCAGTTTCTTCCCCGGAATCCCCCAGGACTATGGCTACACCTTC.

The genes are TRBV16 and TRBJ2-2; TRBD2 might be the D (6 bases). The CDR3 runs 18 residues. The V end was cut by 1 base, the J end by 5 bases, with 20 bases between. The germline V gene encodes CDR1 KGHSY and CDR2 FQNENV. The CDR3, as DNA: TGTGCCAGCAGCCAATATTCTCCGGGAGTGACCCCAACCGGGGAGCTGTTTTTT. Translated, it gives CASSQYSPGVTPTGELFF.

The J gene is TRBJ1-2, the V gene TRBV24-1; 7 nucleotides agree with TRBD1. CDR1 is KGHDR, CDR2 SFDVKD, per germline. The J segment lost 2 bases and the V segment lost 1 base, leaving 3 bases of the junction unmatched. The CDR3 has 15 amino acids. The CDR3 region is CATSDFGGGNYGYTF. CDR3 coding DNA: TGTGCCACCAGTGATTTCGGAGGGGGCAACTATGGCTACACCTTC.

CDR3: CASSERGRSSPLHF. The CDR3 nucleotides are TGTGCCAGCAGTGAAAGGGGGCGCTCCTCACCCCTCCACTTT. This chain joins TRBV6-1 and TRBJ1-6, with TRBD1 matching over 7 bases. The J segment lost 10 bases and the V segment lost 2 bases, leaving 5 bases of the junction unmatched. Looked up from germline, CDR1 is MNHNS and CDR2 is SASEGT. The CDR3 contains 14 residues.

The V call is TRBV27, the J call TRBJ2-1, with unresolved D. V was clipped by 5 bases and J by 0 bases, with 11 bases between them. The CDR3 sequence is 15 residues long. The germline V gene has CDR1 MNHEY and CDR2 SMNVEV (reference sequence). The CDR3 DNA reads TGTGCCAGCAGTCCATACACCGACTCCTACAATGAGCAGTTCTTC. It is translated as CASSPYTDSYNEQFF.